The 13 T cell receptor beta chains in this list originate from one sample, sequenced in a study of T cells in Graves' hyperthyroidism and ophthalmopathy. Amplified TCR beta CDR3 regions came from RNA transcripts. First-round RT-PCR of the TCR CDR3 relied on the HTBI primer set. Using its own MiXCR run on the multiplex PCR reads, TCRdb lists one record per CDR3 protein. This sample carries around 290,000 distinct CDR3 sequences, approximately 13% of them seen once, and the ten largest clones take roughly 7.9%. Sequenced: blood. The source of these receptors is a woman in her 40s with Graves' hyperthyroidism.

This clonotype was counted at least ten times. This chain links TRBV2 with TRBJ1-2; D may be TRBD1 (5 bases). From germline, CDR1 is SNHLY and CDR2 FYNNEI. V lost 4 bases to trimming and J lost 8 bases, with 14 bases between them. The CDR3 extends over 13 amino acids. CDR3 sequence: CASSVIRAQGYTF. The CDR3 DNA is TGTGCCAGCAGTGTAATCAGGGCGCAGGGCTACACCTTC. The entire variable domain, with the rest obtained from reference TRBV2 and TRBJ1-2, is as follows: EPEVTQTPSHQVTQMGQEVILRCVPISNHLYFYWYRQILGQKVEFLVSFYNNEISEKSEIFDDQFSVERPDGSNFTLKIRSTKLEDSAMYFCASSVIRAQGYTFGSGTRLTVV.

In DNA form, the CDR3 reads TGTGCCAGCAGTTTGACTAGAGATCTCGCAACGCAGTATTTT. Translated, it gives CASSLTRDLATQYF. V gene TRBV12-3 or TRBV12-4 combines with J gene TRBJ2-3; possible D gene TRBD2, 6 bases. V lost 3 bases and J lost 9, with 16 bases in between. This CDR3 is 14 amino acids long.

This clonotype was seen repeatedly, ten times or more. V gene TRBV27 combines with J gene TRBJ1-5; TRBD1 agrees at 9 bases. This CDR3 spans 14 amino acids. Germline CDR1 is MNHEY and CDR2 is SMNVEV (reference sequence). Losses at the gene ends were 6 bases for V and 7 bases for J; bases not matched to a gene: 7. In nucleotides, the CDR3 is TGTGCCAGCAGGGGGACAGGGATCGGCCAGCCCCAGCATTTT. It translates to CASRGTGIGQPQHF.

This clonotype was seen ten or more times. V gene TRBV3-1 combines with J gene TRBJ1-1, with 9 positions matching TRBD1. Germline V gene data show CDR1 as LGHDT and CDR2 as YNNKEL (reference sequence). The CDR3 is made up of 15 amino acids. The V segment lost 3 bases and the J segment 5 bases; nucleotides outside the gene matches: 7. CDR3 bases: TGTGCCAGCAGCCAGGTGACAGGGGGAACGACTGAAGCTTTCTTT. Translating it yields CASSQVTGGTTEAFF.

This clonotype was counted only a few times. This sequence joins TRBV7-8 and TRBJ2-7; D gene uncertain. CDR3 length equals 13 residues. V gave up 5 bases and J gave up 5 bases, with 13 bases separating them. Germline values: CDR1 SGHVS, CDR2 FQNEAQ. The CDR3 here is CASSLPPGHEQYF. The CDR3 bases are TGTGCCAGCAGCCTCCCCCCGGGCCACGAGCAGTACTTC.

In the case of this clonotype: A much larger clone lies a single base off, so this may be a read error. The rearrangement links TRBV29-1 to TRBJ2-3, with D tentatively TRBD2 (6 bases). Germline V gene lookup returns CDR1 SQVTM and CDR2 ANQGSEA. V lost 7 bases and J 5 bases, leaving 16 bases between the germline ends. CDR3 length equals 13 residues. CDR3 nucleotides: TGCAGCGCTGACGGCGGGAAAGGAGATACGCAGTATTTT. This translates into CSADGGKGDTQYF.

This clonotype showed up many times. The chain combines TRBV6-1 with TRBJ2-2, with D possibly TRBD1 on 6 matching bases. Germline V gene lookup returns CDR1 MNHNS and CDR2 SASEGT. The CDR3 is 15 amino acids. V was pared by 7 bases and J by 8 bases, with 20 bases between. CDR3 in DNA: TGTGCCAGCACCAAAGACAGGCGATCACCTGGGGAGCTGTTTTTT. Amino acid sequence: CASTKDRRSPGELFF.

In this sample, this clonotype turned up many times. This chain uses TRBV27 with TRBJ1-1, with unresolved D. Trimming left V 0 bases short and J 0 bases short, with 5 bases between. Germline assignment: CDR1 MNHEY and CDR2 SMNVEV (reference sequence). The CDR3 runs to 14 residues. This CDR3 reads CASSLSNLNTEAFF. CDR3 nucleotide sequence: TGTGCCAGCAGTTTATCTAACTTGAACACTGAAGCTTTCTTT.

In its sample, this clonotype was seen many times. V and J are TRBV7-3 and TRBJ2-7, with D hard to call. V lost 4 bases to trimming and J lost 3 bases, with 10 bases between them. Germline CDR1 and CDR2: SGHTA and FQGTGA. The CDR3 totals 13 residues. The CDR3 nucleotides read TGTGCCAGCAGCTCGGACCCCAACTACGAGCAGTACTTC. Translation gives CASSSDPNYEQYF.

This clonotype was seen repeatedly, ten times or more. This chain connects TRBV28 to TRBJ2-2; maybe TRBD1 (6 bases). The CDR3 consists of 14 residues. V dropped 4 bases and J dropped 6 bases, with 12 bases sitting between them. Germline CDR1 reads MDHEN; CDR2 reads SYDVKM. The CDR3 sequence: CASSYRVEAGELFF. The CDR3 region has the DNA TGTGCCAGCAGTTACAGGGTAGAGGCCGGGGAGCTGTTTTTT.

In this sample, this clonotype turned up a few times. The chain employs TRBV5-1 and TRBJ2-3; the match to TRBD2 covers 7 bases. The V gene's germline CDR1 is SGHRS and CDR2 YFSETQ. The CDR3 is 16 residues long. The V gene end was trimmed by 0 bases and the J gene end by 3 bases; junction bases not matched to a gene: 7. The CDR3 is CASSLGATGGTDTQYF. The DNA for the CDR3 is TGCGCCAGCAGCTTGGGGGCGACGGGAGGAACAGATACGCAGTATTTT.

Many counts were recorded for this clonotype. V and J are TRBV20-1 and TRBJ2-1; the match to TRBD2 covers 9 bases. J was trimmed by 4 bases and V by 5 bases; bases with no gene match: 6. CDR3 size: 14 residues. Germline CDR1 reads DFQATT; CDR2 reads SNEGSKA (reference sequence). CDR3 amino acids: CSAGTSGFYNEQFF. The CDR3 DNA reads TGCAGTGCTGGAACTAGCGGGTTTTACAATGAGCAGTTCTTC.

This clonotype was seen at least ten times. The chain is built from TRBV12-3 or TRBV12-4 and TRBJ2-5; unclear D gene. This CDR3 is built from 13 residues. V was shortened by 8 bases and J by 1 base, with 11 bases between the two germline ends. The CDR3 region is CASGYSIQETQYF. The CDR3 DNA reads TGTGCCAGCGGGTACAGTATCCAAGAGACCCAGTACTTC.